What follows is one T cell receptor beta chain and its context. The record originates from a study of blood T cell repertoires in COVID-19. Only in-frame clones appear in the TCRdb table, and some are missing; sequencing was by immunoSEQ multiplex PCR. The sample has about 410,000 clones; 90% are singletons. The ends were cut back, 4 bases at V and 7 bases at J, with 20 bases in the middle. CDR1 SGHKS and CDR2 YYEKEE come from the germline V gene (reference sequence). The length of the CDR3 is 15 residues. The chain uses TRBV5-5 and TRBJ1-2; no clear D. The TCR comes from a man between 18 and 35 years old who had recovered from COVID-19. Sequencing input: PBMCs or T cells enriched from blood (not recorded which). CDR3 coding DNA: TGTGCCAGCAGCGACCTCCTAGGGCAACGGGGTGGCTACACCTTC. Protein product: CASSDLLGQRGGYTF. Full variable domain (missing parts from reference TRBV5-5 and TRBJ1-2): DAGVTQSPTHLIKTRGQQVTLRCSPISGHKSVSWYQQVLGQGPQFIFQYYEKEERGRGNFPDRFSARQFPNYSSELNVNALLLGDSALYLCASSDLLGQRGGYTFGSGTRLTVV.